The source of this T cell receptor (beta chain) is a study of cytomegalovirus exposure and HLA in healthy donors. This PCR relied on a set of 60 Vbeta primers and 13 Jbeta primers. Measured with immunoSEQ multiplex PCR; TCRdb has only the in-frame clones, and not every one. The table includes some 200,000 clones, about 80% detected once. Concerning this clone: The antigen is not known.

Germline CDR1 reads LNHNV; CDR2 reads YYDKDF (reference sequence). With 0 bases removed from V and 5 bases from J, the gap between germline ends came to 8 bases. This CDR3 region has 13 residues. Study-wide results and limits: A later analysis found TCR association rates differed by HLA locus, highest for DRB1 and lowest for HLA-C. Indistinguishable V segments such as TRBV6-2 and TRBV6-3 were excluded. A previous analysis found most TCR beta V segments productive roughly 87% or roughly 30% of the time.

At the time of sampling, donors were nominally healthy, though unrecorded immune exposures were likely. This TCR was recovered from a man younger than 30 in good health and CMV-seronegative. Source material: PBMCs. The J gene is TRBJ2-7, the V gene TRBV15; no firm D call. The CDR3 DNA sequence: TGTGCCACCAGCAGAGATTACACTAACGAGCAGTACTTC. It is translated as CATSRDYTNEQYF. The whole variable domain, filled in from reference TRBV15 and TRBJ2-7, reads DAMVIQNPRYQVTQFGKPVTLSCSQTLNHNVMYWYQQKSSQAPKLLFHYYDKDFNNEADTPDNFQSRRPNTSFCFLDIRSPGLGDTAMYLCATSRDYTNEQYFGPGTRLTVT.